The rows below give T cell receptor beta chains drawn from one sample of a study of Graves' ophthalmopathy and Graves' hyperthyroidism. From the multiplex PCR reads, TCRdb called clonotypes with MiXCR, one entry per CDR3 protein. The sample includes 300,000 to 400,000 distinct CDR3 sequences, 15% to 20% of them seen just once. Source material: peripheral blood. The receptors here all came from an adult man with Graves' ophthalmopathy. Both conserved end residues are part of each CDR3. The D gene is left open where the match is weak. The listing skips clone size in some rows; elsewhere it reads once, few, many or a size class.

J gene: TRBJ2-2
clone size: many
D gene: TRBD1
V gene: TRBV12-3/TRBV12-4
CDR3 protein: CASRPTGSGELFF
CDR3 DNA: TGTGCCAGCAGACCGACAGGGTCCGGGGAGCTGTTTTTT

J gene: TRBJ1-1
clone size: many
D gene: TRBD1
V gene: TRBV18
CDR3 protein: CAVGQGGTEAFF
CDR3 DNA: TGTGCCGTGGGACAGGGGGGCACTGAAGCTTTCTTT

J gene: TRBJ1-5
clone size: many
D gene: TRBD1
V gene: TRBV6-1
CDR3 protein: CASNRGLSNQPQHF
CDR3 DNA: TGTGCCAGTAACAGGGGGCTGAGCAATCAGCCCCAGCATTTT

J gene: TRBJ1-2
clone size: many
D gene: TRBD1
V gene: TRBV20-1
CDR3 protein: CSAVTGVAGYTF
CDR3 DNA: TGCAGTGCTGTTACAGGGGTGGCTGGCTACACCTTC

J gene: TRBJ1-2
clone size: many
D gene: TRBD1
V gene: TRBV28
CDR3 protein: CASSRGDSQGAIYGYTF
CDR3 DNA: TGTGCCAGCAGCCGAGGTGATAGCCAGGGGGCCATCTATGGCTACACCTTC

J gene: TRBJ1-2
clone size: many
D gene: TRBD1
V gene: TRBV6-2/TRBV6-3
CDR3 protein: CASSYSRGTGLRPLIDYTF
CDR3 DNA: TGTGCCAGCAGTTACTCCCGGGGGACAGGGTTAAGGCCTCTTATCGACTACACCTTC

J gene: TRBJ2-2
clone size: many
D gene: -
V gene: TRBV30
CDR3 protein: CAWSASATNTGELFF
CDR3 DNA: TGTGCCTGGAGTGCGTCAGCCACGAACACCGGGGAGCTGTTTTTT

J gene: TRBJ1-5
clone size: once
D gene: -
V gene: TRBV6-1
CDR3 protein: CASTEMLGFFQPQHF
CDR3 DNA: TGTGCCAGCACCGAAATGTTGGGTTTTTTTCAGCCCCAGCATTTT

J gene: TRBJ1-5
clone size: many
D gene: -
V gene: TRBV20-1
CDR3 protein: CSASQGNQPQHF
CDR3 DNA: TGCAGTGCTAGCCAGGGCAATCAGCCCCAGCATTTT

J gene: TRBJ2-7
clone size: -
D gene: -
V gene: TRBV28
CDR3 protein: CASSSGTVRNYEQYF
CDR3 DNA: TGTGCCAGCAGTAGCGGAACGGTCAGAAACTACGAGCAGTACTTC

J gene: TRBJ2-7
clone size: many
D gene: -
V gene: TRBV12-3/TRBV12-4
CDR3 protein: CASSLAVNYEQYF
CDR3 DNA: TGTGCCAGCAGTTTAGCGGTCAACTACGAGCAGTACTTC

J gene: TRBJ1-5
clone size: many
D gene: TRBD1
V gene: TRBV6-4
CDR3 protein: CASSAGQGNQPQHF
CDR3 DNA: TGTGCCAGCAGTGCTGGACAGGGGAATCAGCCCCAGCATTTT

J gene: TRBJ2-5
clone size: many
D gene: TRBD2
V gene: TRBV10-2
CDR3 protein: CASSVLLAGGPRETQYF
CDR3 DNA: TGCGCCAGCAGTGTGCTCCTAGCGGGAGGTCCACGAGAGACCCAGTACTTC

J gene: TRBJ2-2
clone size: many
D gene: -
V gene: TRBV19
CDR3 protein: CASSIGASNTGELFF
CDR3 DNA: TGTGCCAGTAGTATAGGAGCGTCAAACACCGGGGAGCTGTTTTTT

J gene: TRBJ1-3
clone size: many
D gene: -
V gene: TRBV20-1
CDR3 protein: CSAPTGTGNTIYF
CDR3 DNA: TGCAGTGCTCCAACAGGGACTGGAAACACCATATATTTT

J gene: TRBJ2-5
clone size: many
D gene: -
V gene: TRBV4-2
CDR3 protein: CASSQNFAAVQETQYF
CDR3 DNA: TGTGCCAGCAGCCAAAACTTTGCGGCAGTCCAAGAGACCCAGTACTTC

J gene: TRBJ1-6
clone size: -
D gene: -
V gene: TRBV6-1
CDR3 protein: CASSEREKGPLHF
CDR3 DNA: TGTGCCAGCAGTGAAAGGGAGAAGGGGCCCCTCCACTTT

J gene: TRBJ2-7
clone size: many
D gene: -
V gene: TRBV28
CDR3 protein: CASSLPGTTNYEQYF
CDR3 DNA: TGTGCCAGCAGTTTACCCGGGACAACAAATTACGAGCAGTACTTC

J gene: TRBJ2-7
clone size: many
D gene: -
V gene: TRBV11-2
CDR3 protein: CASTISVRDAYEQYF
CDR3 DNA: TGTGCCAGCACCATATCTGTTAGAGACGCCTACGAGCAGTACTTC

J gene: TRBJ2-7
clone size: -
D gene: -
V gene: TRBV6-1
CDR3 protein: CASSPGGPPDYEQYF
CDR3 DNA: TGTGCCAGCTCCCCCGGGGGACCTCCGGATTACGAGCAGTACTTC

J gene: TRBJ1-6
clone size: many
D gene: -
V gene: TRBV4-3
CDR3 protein: CASSQDPLSSYNSPLHF
CDR3 DNA: TGCGCCAGCAGTCAAGATCCATTGAGCTCCTATAATTCACCCCTCCACTTT

J gene: TRBJ1-2
clone size: once
D gene: TRBD1
V gene: TRBV6-1
CDR3 protein: CASRADRGTNYGYTF
CDR3 DNA: TGTGCCAGCAGGGCGGACAGGGGAACTAACTATGGCTACACCTTC

J gene: TRBJ2-7
clone size: many
D gene: -
V gene: TRBV27
CDR3 protein: CASSLGGDSYEQYF
CDR3 DNA: TGTGCCAGCAGTTTGGGTGGGGACTCCTACGAGCAGTACTTC

J gene: TRBJ1-5
clone size: many
D gene: TRBD1
V gene: TRBV7-3
CDR3 protein: CASSSTGGLAQPQHF
CDR3 DNA: TGTGCCAGCAGCTCCACAGGGGGCCTGGCTCAGCCCCAGCATTTT

J gene: TRBJ1-1
clone size: many
D gene: TRBD1
V gene: TRBV20-1
CDR3 protein: CSANTGGRGTEAFF
CDR3 DNA: TGCAGTGCAAATACAGGGGGCAGAGGGACTGAAGCTTTCTTT